The present TCR beta chain was sequenced within a study of graft-versus-host responses after intestinal transplantation. Points on this clone: The antigen is undetermined.

Data came from immunoSEQ multiplex PCR; TCRdb stores just in-frame clones and leaves some out. Of 80,000 to 95,000 clones detected, roughly 90% appear once; the ten largest clones hold around 0.3%. V was pared by 1 base and J by 3 bases, with 3 bases of the junction left unmatched. Per the germline V gene, CDR1 is SGHTA and CDR2 is FQGNSA. The CDR3 spans 14 residues. This rearrangement joins TRBV7-2 to TRBJ2-7, with 7 bases identical to TRBD2. Material: unstimulated CD4+ T cells sorted from spleen or lymph node cells, obtained before transplant. The receptor's source is a human donor who was the organ donor for an intestinal transplant. For the CDR3, the DNA is TGTGCCAGCAGCTTAGAGGGGAGGGACTACGAGCAGTACTTC. This encodes CASSLEGRDYEQYF.